The T cell receptor (beta chain) under discussion was sequenced for a study of blood T cell repertoires in COVID-19. Clones were sequenced by immunoSEQ multiplex PCR, and TCRdb holds only the in-frame ones, with some missing. The profile covers about 170,000 clones, with around 80% appearing a single time and 15% to 20% taken by the ten largest. Germline-derived CDR1 and CDR2 are SGHNT and YYREEE (reference sequence). The CDR3 is 15 residues long. Trimming took off 1 base at V and 0 bases at J, with 8 bases between the two ends. The receptor was derived from a woman between 65 and 79 years old in a cohort exposed to, infected with or recovered from COVID-19 (not recorded which). The rearrangement links TRBV5-4 to TRBJ2-1; D call uncertain. Sequenced material: PBMCs or T cells enriched from blood (not recorded which). The DNA of the CDR3 is TGTGCCAGCAGCTTGATTGTCGGCTCCTACAATGAGCAGTTCTTC. Translating gives CASSLIVGSYNEQFF.